The text below deals with one TCR beta chain. Using immunoSEQ multiplex PCR, the repertoire was profiled, and TCRdb retains in-frame clones only, with some absent. The repertoire consists of around 200,000 clones, with 75% to 90% occurring once and the leading ten covering about 2.1%. The entry originates in a study of blood T cell repertoires in COVID-19. The CDR3 extends over 16 amino acids. With V trimmed by 5 bases and J by 4 bases, 9 bases remained unmatched. Germline V gene sequence: CDR1 SGHTA, CDR2 FQGNSA. Cohorts were assigned according to the clinical history that participants reported. The rearrangement joins TRBV7-2 to TRBJ2-1; 9 positions match TRBD2. Material for sequencing was PBMCs or T cells enriched from blood (not recorded which). The clonotype originates from a woman between 40 and 50 years old with acute COVID-19. CDR3 DNA: TGTGCCAGCAGCCCAGGGAGCCTAGCGGGGTACAATGAGCAGTTCTTC. It specifies CASSPGSLAGYNEQFF.